The present T cell receptor (beta chain) was sequenced within a study of monozygotic twins with inflammatory bowel disease. Study-wide results and caveats: Whereas healthy co-twins had higher TCRbeta diversity (inverse Simpson), IBD patients had lower diversity. Reduced clonotype sharing with other individuals was observed in IBD patients relative to healthy twins, especially with disease activity. Support was lacking for any single strong IBD-associated signal or clonotype.

Concerning this clonotype itself: Its antigen is still unknown.

Sampling involved one blood draw (about 2.7 ml) for every donor. TCRdb derives one entry per CDR3 protein from the 5' RACE reads, leaving out DNA. This sample's table has about 330,000 distinct CDR3 sequences. Material: blood. The TCR originated in a human donor with ulcerative colitis or Crohn's disease, or a healthy co-twin of an affected twin (not recorded which).

The CDR3 here is CSAAAGLAASTDTQYF. The chain combines TRBV20-1 with TRBJ2-3; TCRdb selects TRBD2, and the lack of DNA leaves this call unchecked. Germline CDR1 DFQATT, CDR2 SNEGSKA (reference sequence). The CDR3 consists of 16 residues.